Detailed here is one TCR beta chain. J gave up 4 bases and V 2 bases, and 9 bases lay outside the gene matches. CDR1 is SGDLS, CDR2 YYNGEE, per germline. The CDR3 loop spans 16 amino acids. Recruitment covered 20 to 25 US areas and drew participants whose ages spanned about 18 to 90 years. Which cohort a participant joined came from the clinical history participants gave. Some clones are missing from TCRdb's copy, which holds only in-frame ones; the method was immunoSEQ multiplex PCR. The profile shows about 220,000 clones, 82% of them singletons. The record originates from a study of blood T cell repertoires in COVID-19.

The sequence derives from a woman aged 55-75 years who had recovered from COVID-19. The sample consisted of PBMCs or T cells enriched from blood (not recorded which). The V gene is TRBV9, the J gene TRBJ1-3; TRBD1 matches 7 bases. DNA of the CDR3: TGTGCCAGCAGCGTGCTGACAGGGCGGCCGGGAAACACCATATATTTT. Translating gives CASSVLTGRPGNTIYF.